These 28 T cell receptor beta chains were all obtained from the same sample, sequenced in a study of siplizumab effects on memory and regulatory T cells. Repertoires were generated with immunoSEQ multiplex PCR, while TCRdb's copy carries only in-frame clones and drops some. The table lists 90,000 to 130,000 clones, 92% of them singletons. Sequencing used CD4+ T cells sorted from blood. The receptors were sampled from a human donor in good health.

The rearrangement uses TRBV7-2 and TRBJ1-2; 7 bases align to TRBD1. This CDR3 is built from 14 residues. J gave up 7 bases and V 6 bases, and 11 bases lay outside the gene matches. The germline CDR1 and CDR2 sequences are SGHTA and FQGNSA. Here the CDR3 DNA reads TGTGCCAGCAGAACTCAACAGGGGAACGGTGGCTACACCTTC. Its translation is CASRTQQGNGGYTF.

The rearrangement uses TRBV5-1 and TRBJ2-1; 8 bases match TRBD1. The trim removed 3 bases at V and 2 bases at J, leaving 4 bases unmatched. CDR1 and CDR2 from the germline V gene are SGHRS and YFSETQ. The CDR3 spans 15 residues. CDR3 bases: TGCGCCAGCAGCTCGGGACAGGTGACCTACAATGAGCAGTTCTTC. Translated: CASSSGQVTYNEQFF.

The rearrangement links TRBV6-1 to TRBJ2-3, with D possibly TRBD1 on 5 matching bases. Trimming removed 7 bases from V and 1 base from J, with 12 bases in between. Germline-derived CDR1 and CDR2 are MNHNS and SASEGT. This CDR3 is built from 14 residues. CDR3 coding DNA: TGTGCCAGCATGGGGCTACCGGGCACAGATACGCAGTATTTT. Translated: CASMGLPGTDTQYF.

This chain uses TRBV7-6 with TRBJ2-5; 10 bases agree with TRBD1. V dropped 3 bases and J dropped 4; count of bases not matched to a gene: 5. The CDR3 covers 15 residues. Germline CDR1 SGHVS, CDR2 FNYEAQ. This chain's CDR3 is CASSLRQGARETQYF. CDR3 sequence (DNA): TGTGCCAGCAGCTTGAGACAGGGGGCGCGAGAGACCCAGTACTTC.

The J gene is TRBJ2-5, the V gene TRBV5-1, with 7 bases that match TRBD1. This CDR3 is 15 amino acids long. The junction had 12 bases not matched to a gene; V was cut back by 5 bases and J by 5 bases. Germline-derived CDR1 and CDR2 are SGHRS and YFSETQ. The CDR3 coding sequence is TGCGCCAGCAGGAAGACAGGGTCAGTAAGCGAGACCCAGTACTTC. Translated, it gives CASRKTGSVSETQYF.

The chain employs TRBV4-1 and TRBJ2-5; a possible D gene is TRBD2 (6 bases). CDR1 and CDR2 (germline): MGHRA, YSYEKL. Trimming left V 2 bases short and J 5 bases short, with 18 bases between. The CDR3 consists of 16 residues. CDR3 residues: CASSQSPLREAETQYF. The CDR3 nucleotides read TGCGCCAGCAGCCAATCCCCCCTGCGGGAAGCGGAGACCCAGTACTTC.

V and J are TRBV5-6 and TRBJ1-2; TRBD1 is a possible D gene (5 bases). The CDR3 has 13 amino acids. V shed 0 bases and J shed 6 bases, with 9 bases lying between them. CDR1 is SGHDT and CDR2 is YYEEEE in the germline V gene. In DNA, the CDR3 is TGTGCCAGCAGCTTGGCAGGGTCGGATGGCTACACCTTC. Encoded protein: CASSLAGSDGYTF.

This chain uses TRBV9 with TRBJ2-5, with D uncertain. With 0 bases removed from V and 0 bases from J, the gap between germline ends came to 6 bases. This CDR3 has 14 residues. Germline V gives CDR1 SGDLS, CDR2 YYNGEE. CDR3 loop: CASSVAAYQETQYF. The CDR3 bases are TGTGCCAGCAGCGTAGCGGCATACCAAGAGACCCAGTACTTC.

The V gene is TRBV4-1, the J gene TRBJ1-2; a possible D gene is TRBD1 (5 bases). V was clipped by 3 bases and J by 3 bases, with 8 bases between them. CDR3 length equals 13 residues. Germline CDR1 is MGHRA and CDR2 is YSYEKL. The CDR3 DNA reads TGCGCCAGCAGCCAGAGGGGCGACTATGGCTACACCTTC. Translating gives CASSQRGDYGYTF.

In its sample, this clone was seen once. The chain couples TRBV4-1 to TRBJ2-7; D is perhaps TRBD1 (5 bases). CDR3 length equals 17 residues. Trimming removed 0 bases from V and 6 bases from J, with 21 bases in between. CDR1 MGHRA and CDR2 YSYEKL come from the germline V gene. The CDR3 DNA follows: TGCGCCAGCAGCCAAGATACAGGAGCGCGAGCCTTGGCCGAGCAGTACTTC. Protein sequence: CASSQDTGARALAEQYF.

The CDR3: CASSLVSGMGYNEQFF. The CDR3, as DNA: TGCGCCAGCAGCTTGGTGTCAGGGATGGGCTACAATGAGCAGTTCTTC. This chain links TRBV5-1 with TRBJ2-1, with D perhaps TRBD1 (5 bases). The CDR3 totals 16 residues. CDR1 and CDR2 from the germline V gene are SGHRS and YFSETQ. The V end was cut by 0 bases, the J end by 3 bases, with 13 bases between.

In its sample, this clone was seen once. The gene calls are TRBV7-3 and TRBJ1-1; a possible D gene is TRBD1 (5 bases). The CDR3 sequence is 13 residues long. Germline CDR1 and CDR2: SGHTA and FQGTGA. V was trimmed by 0 bases and J by 3 bases, leaving 5 bases between them. The CDR3 loop is CASSLTRDTEAFF. The CDR3 region has the DNA TGTGCCAGCAGCTTAACCAGGGACACTGAAGCTTTCTTT.

This rearrangement joins TRBV11-2 to TRBJ1-2; 8 bases line up with TRBD1. Germline CDR1 SGHAT, CDR2 FQNNGV. After removal of 6 bases from V and 7 bases from J, the junction contained 10 bases not matched to a gene. The CDR3 has 14 amino acids. CDR3 amino acids: CASRRQGLPFGYTF. CDR3 coding DNA: TGTGCCAGCAGGAGACAGGGGCTCCCATTTGGCTACACCTTC. The entire variable domain, with the rest obtained from reference TRBV11-2 and TRBJ1-2, is as follows: EAGVAQSPRYKIIEKRQSVAFWCNPISGHATLYWYQQILGQGPKLLIQFQNNGVVDDSQLPKDRFSAERLKGVDSTLKIQPAKLEDSAVYLCASRRQGLPFGYTFGSGTRLTVV.

The rearrangement uses TRBV11-2 and TRBJ1-2; TRBD1 matches 9 bases. The CDR3 has 14 amino acids. The J segment lost 4 bases and the V segment lost 4 bases, leaving 4 bases of the junction unmatched. Germline V lookup: CDR1 SGHAT, CDR2 FQNNGV. CDR3 region: CASSSGTGRYGYTF. The CDR3 DNA is TGTGCCAGCAGCTCCGGGACAGGGCGCTATGGCTACACCTTC.

The rearrangement links TRBV28 to TRBJ2-5; the match to TRBD1 covers 7 bases. Germline trimming cut 2 bases from V and 4 bases from J; bases unmatched to any gene: 13. The CDR3 runs 17 residues. CDR1 and CDR2 (germline): MDHEN, SYDVKM. The CDR3 protein is CASSLKVGGRRGETQYF. CDR3 DNA sequence: TGTGCCAGCAGTTTAAAGGTAGGGGGCAGACGGGGAGAGACCCAGTACTTC.

The chain is built from TRBV5-6 and TRBJ2-7; no reliable D call. Looked up from germline, CDR1 is SGHDT and CDR2 is YYEEEE. With 0 bases removed from V and 3 bases from J, the gap between germline ends came to 10 bases. This CDR3 has 14 residues. This chain's CDR3 is CASSLDGSGYEQYF. CDR3 coding DNA: TGTGCCAGCAGCTTGGACGGTTCCGGCTACGAGCAGTACTTC.

CDR3 in DNA: TGTGCCAGCAGCTTACGCGCTAGCGGAGCCTACAATGAGCAGTTCTTC. It codes for CASSLRASGAYNEQFF. The chain uses TRBV7-9 and TRBJ2-1, with TRBD2 matching over 7 bases. The CDR3 contains 16 residues. The V gene end was trimmed by 2 bases and the J gene end by 2 bases; junction bases not matched to a gene: 6. Germline lookup yields CDR1 SEHNR and CDR2 FQNEAQ (reference sequence).

The CDR3 reads CSVRSGDPVSRGKFF. The CDR3 DNA reads as TGCAGCGTACGAAGCGGGGACCCGGTCTCACGCGGGAAGTTCTTC. V usage is TRBV29-1 and J usage is TRBJ2-1; 7 positions agree with TRBD2. The J segment lost 14 bases and the V segment lost 6 bases, leaving 22 bases of the junction unmatched. The germline V gene has CDR1 SQVTM and CDR2 ANQGSEA. This CDR3 is built from 15 residues.

The rearrangement links TRBV7-2 to TRBJ1-1; TRBD1 is a possible D gene (5 bases). The V end was cut by 5 bases, the J end by 1 base, with 11 bases between. This CDR3 comprises 14 residues. Germline loops: CDR1 SGHTA, CDR2 FQGNSA. CDR3 region: CASSPRGRNTEAFF. The CDR3 DNA reads TGTGCCAGCAGCCCGCGGGGGAGGAACACTGAAGCTTTCTTT.

This clone appeared a few times. J is TRBJ2-5 and V is TRBV2; 7 bases are shared with TRBD1. There are 12 residues in the CDR3. The V gene's germline CDR1 is SNHLY and CDR2 FYNNEI. The ends lost 8 bases at V and 4 bases at J; junction bases unmatched: 4. The CDR3 region has the DNA TGTGCCAGCGGCGACAGGGTAGAGACCCAGTACTTC. Translation: CASGDRVETQYF.

V and J are TRBV5-1 and TRBJ1-5; the match to TRBD1 covers 7 bases. Germline-derived CDR1 and CDR2 are SGHRS and YFSETQ. The trim removed 4 bases at V and 0 bases at J, leaving 4 bases unmatched. The length of the CDR3 is 15 residues. This chain's CDR3 is CASSPQGGSNQPQHF. The CDR3, as DNA: TGCGCCAGCAGCCCTCAGGGGGGTAGCAATCAGCCCCAGCATTTT. Full variable domain (missing parts from reference TRBV5-1 and TRBJ1-5): KAGVTQTPRYLIKTRGQQVTLSCSPISGHRSVSWYQQTPGQGLQFLFEYFSETQRNKGNFPGRFSGRQFSNSRSEMNVSTLELGDSALYLCASSPQGGSNQPQHFGDGTRLSIL.

The genes are TRBV11-1 and TRBJ2-3; perhaps TRBD2 as D (7 bases). CDR3 size: 17 residues. Looked up from germline, CDR1 is SGHAT and CDR2 is FQDESV (reference sequence). Trimming shortened V by 1 base and J by 6 bases, and 20 bases separated the two germline ends. The CDR3 loop reads CASSLGIKVRGGDTQYF. CDR3 nucleotides: TGTGCCAGCAGCTTAGGCATCAAGGTCAGGGGAGGGGATACGCAGTATTTT.

J is TRBJ2-2 and V is TRBV5-4; TRBD1 might be the D (6 bases). CDR1 SGHNT and CDR2 YYREEE come from the germline V gene (reference sequence). The V and J ends lost 2 bases and 4 bases respectively, with 9 bases between them. The length of the CDR3 is 14 residues. The CDR3 is CASSLGGITGELFF. In DNA form, the CDR3 reads TGTGCCAGCAGCTTAGGGGGAATCACCGGGGAGCTGTTTTTT.

The gene calls are TRBV6-5 and TRBJ1-1; no firm D call. The CDR3 length is 13 residues. The V gene's germline CDR1 is MNHEY and CDR2 SVGAGI. The V end was cut by 2 bases, the J end by 8 bases, with 12 bases between. The DNA for the CDR3 is TGTGCCAGCAGTTACGGCAGTTACTCCGAAGCTTTCTTT. Protein: CASSYGSYSEAFF.

The CDR3 DNA is TGTGCCAGCAGTTACCAGGCAGGGATGGATGAAAAACTGTTTTTT. It codes for CASSYQAGMDEKLFF. The chain joins TRBV6-6 to TRBJ1-4, with a possible D match to TRBD1 (5 bases). Trimming shortened V by 2 bases and J by 6 bases, and 13 bases separated the two germline ends. Germline lookup yields CDR1 MNHNY and CDR2 SVGAGI (reference sequence). There are 15 residues in the CDR3.

This chain joins TRBV29-1 and TRBJ1-4, with D hard to call. Germline CDR1 reads SQVTM; CDR2 reads ANQGSEA. The CDR3 consists of 13 residues. V gave up 5 bases and J gave up 3 bases, with 10 bases separating them. The CDR3 protein is CSVLPQSNEKLFF. The CDR3 DNA reads as TGCAGCGTTCTCCCACAGTCTAATGAAAAACTGTTTTTT.

The V gene is TRBV30, the J gene TRBJ2-6; D possibly corresponds to TRBD1 (6 bases). This CDR3 spans 14 amino acids. Germline V gene sequence: CDR1 GTSNPN, CDR2 SVGIG (reference sequence). V was cut by 3 bases and J by 2 bases, with 8 bases left in between. This CDR3 reads CAWRAGAGANVLTF. The CDR3 DNA is TGTGCCTGGAGGGCAGGGGCTGGGGCCAACGTCCTGACTTTC.

V usage is TRBV5-5 and J usage is TRBJ1-1; D is unresolved. The CDR3 has 13 residues. V was trimmed by 0 bases and J by 6 bases, leaving 9 bases between them. Germline V gene lookup returns CDR1 SGHKS and CDR2 YYEKEE (reference sequence). The chain's CDR3 is CASSLVGRAEAFF. As DNA, the CDR3 is TGTGCCAGCAGCTTGGTGGGGAGGGCTGAAGCTTTCTTT.